The 24 T cell receptor beta chains reported below all come from one sample, sequenced in a study of PD-1 blockade in classical Hodgkin lymphoma (dated by TCRdb to between 2020 and 2021). The sample's time point, from its label and the paper: cycle 2 day 1 (C2D1) of nivolumab. Relapse after autologous stem cell transplantation had occurred in all trial patients, and cohorts A, B and C were distinguished by prior brentuximab vedotin exposure. Library method: the immunoSEQ multiplex PCR assay. TCRdb obtained this table from immuneACCESS and retained in-frame rearrangements with V and J assigned. These tables miss some clones; where compared with another copy, unresolved V genes account for less than half of the shortfall, and the remainder is unexplained. The sample yields tens of thousands of clones; roughly 80% were counted once. The ten largest clones take up roughly 15% of the sample. The sample in question was peripheral blood mononuclear cells (PBMCs), obtained before the second cycle of nivolumab. The receptors were gathered from a human donor with classical Hodgkin lymphoma.

A single count supports this clone. This chain uses TRBV29-1 with TRBJ2-3, with D unclear. V lost 0 bases and J lost 2, with 12 bases in between. CDR1 and CDR2 from the germline V gene are SQVTM and ANQGSEA. There are 15 residues in the CDR3. The CDR3 nucleotides are TGCAGCGTTGAAGATTTCGCTTACTTCACAGATACGCAGTATTTT. Protein: CSVEDFAYFTDTQYF.

This clone was seen once. V usage is TRBV4-2 and J usage is TRBJ1-5; no definite D call. V lost 1 base and J lost 6, with 7 bases in between. Germline lookup yields CDR1 LGHNA and CDR2 YNFKEQ. The CDR3 totals 13 residues. CDR3: CASSQATGQPQHF. DNA of the CDR3: TGTGCCAGCAGCCAAGCCACGGGTCAGCCCCAGCATTTT.

The rearrangement joins TRBV6-5 to TRBJ1-1, with D possibly being TRBD1 (6 bases). The CDR3 consists of 13 residues. V gave up 2 bases and J gave up 3 bases, with 7 bases separating them. CDR1 is MNHEY and CDR2 is SVGAGI in the germline V gene. DNA of the CDR3: TGTGCCAGCAGTTACGAGGGGGACACTGAAGCTTTCTTT. Residues: CASSYEGDTEAFF.

This chain joins TRBV27 and TRBJ2-1; D gene unclear. The germline V gene has CDR1 MNHEY and CDR2 SMNVEV (reference sequence). The CDR3 runs 17 residues. Deletions cut 3 bases from V and 5 bases from J, with 20 bases between. CDR3 loop: CASSLALETLLNNEQFF. In DNA, the CDR3 is TGTGCCAGCAGTTTGGCCCTCGAAACTCTCTTGAACAATGAGCAGTTCTTC.

This chain connects TRBV5-8 to TRBJ2-3; the D is unclear. V lost 3 bases to trimming and J lost 4 bases, with 3 bases between them. The CDR3 is 11 amino acids. CDR1 and CDR2 (germline): SGHTS, YDEGEE. The CDR3 protein is CASSSSDTQYF. For the CDR3, the DNA is TGTGCCAGCAGCTCATCAGATACGCAGTATTTT.

V is TRBV28 and J is TRBJ2-1, with D possibly matching TRBD2 (5 bases). V lost 3 bases and J 9 bases, leaving 24 bases between the germline ends. The CDR3 totals 17 residues. The germline V gene has CDR1 MDHEN and CDR2 SYDVKM. CDR3: CASSFLLRALLVSEQFF. In DNA form, the CDR3 reads TGTGCCAGCAGTTTCTTGTTGCGGGCCCTGCTTGTGAGTGAGCAGTTCTTC.

This sequence joins TRBV6-5 and TRBJ2-3; D uncertain. The CDR3 totals 14 residues. V lost 0 bases and J 4 bases, leaving 8 bases between the germline ends. The germline CDR1 and CDR2 sequences are MNHEY and SVGAGI. Written as DNA, the CDR3 is TGTGCCAGCAGTTACTCTTCATCGGCAGATACGCAGTATTTT. Its protein is CASSYSSSADTQYF.

The V gene is TRBV10-3, the J gene TRBJ1-1; 8 bases line up with TRBD1. The CDR3 loop spans 14 amino acids. Trimming at V came to 5 bases and at J to 1 base, leaving 3 bases not matched to a gene. Germline-derived CDR1 and CDR2 are ENHRY and SYGVKD. The CDR3, as DNA: TGTGCCATCAGTCCCGGGACAGGGAACACTGAAGCTTTCTTT. Its translation: CAISPGTGNTEAFF.

This clone has only a few counts. The chain recombines TRBV10-3 with TRBJ2-5; TRBD2 matches 10 bases. This CDR3 region has 16 residues. V dropped 3 bases and J dropped 5; count of bases not matched to a gene: 9. Germline V gene sequence: CDR1 ENHRY, CDR2 SYGVKD. The CDR3 nucleotides read TGTGCCATCAGTGACCCTAAGCGGGAGGGCAGGGAGACCCAGTACTTC. Translation: CAISDPKREGRETQYF.

The CDR3: CAWSVTVSNQPQHF. The CDR3 coding sequence is TGTGCCTGGAGTGTGACAGTTAGCAATCAGCCCCAGCATTTT. V gene TRBV30 combines with J gene TRBJ1-5; D perhaps matches TRBD1 (5 bases). Trimming pared 0 bases from V and 0 bases from J, leaving 6 bases between. The CDR3 spans 14 residues. CDR1 and CDR2 (germline): GTSNPN, SVGIG (reference sequence).

The chain has TRBV6-5 and TRBJ1-6; D is uncertain. There are 12 residues in the CDR3. Looked up from germline, CDR1 is MNHEY and CDR2 is SVGAGI. With 6 bases removed from V and 8 bases from J, the gap between germline ends came to 8 bases. This CDR3 is CASRTTDSPLHF. CDR3 DNA sequence: TGTGCCAGCAGGACTACGGATTCACCCCTCCACTTT.

This chain uses TRBV7-9 with TRBJ2-5, with a weak D call TRBD1 (7 bases). The CDR3 is 15 amino acids. Germline V CDR1 and CDR2: SEHNR, FQNEAQ (reference sequence). Between the trimmed V and J ends, which lost 1 base and 4 bases, there was a span of 13 bases. CDR3 region: CASSLGAGGPETQYF. The CDR3, as DNA: TGTGCCAGCAGCTTAGGGGCAGGGGGGCCAGAGACCCAGTACTTC.

The rearrangement uses TRBV5-4 and TRBJ1-1; D not resolved. Germline V gene data show CDR1 as SGHNT and CDR2 as YYREEE (reference sequence). CDR3 length: 15 amino acids. Trimming took 3 bases from V and 1 from J, leaving 13 bases between them. The CDR3 DNA reads as TGTGCCAGCAGCTCCTGGACGGGGTCGAACACTGAAGCTTTCTTT. It translates to CASSSWTGSNTEAFF.

CDR3 region: CASTPRGTEYSNQPQHF. CDR3 DNA: TGTGCCAGTACCCCAAGGGGGACAGAGTATAGCAATCAGCCCCAGCATTTT. This rearrangement joins TRBV19 to TRBJ1-5, with 7 bases identical to TRBD1. Losses at the gene ends were 7 bases for V and 0 bases for J; bases not matched to a gene: 12. This CDR3 spans 17 amino acids. Germline V CDR1 and CDR2: LNHDA, SQIVND (reference sequence).

As for this clone: Other DNA sequences in this sample translate to the same CDR3. The V and J genes are TRBV27 and TRBJ2-5; D not certain. The V gene lost 2 bases and the J gene lost 1 base, with 5 bases spanning the gap. The germline gives CDR1 MNHEY, CDR2 SMNVEV (reference sequence). The CDR3 spans 13 residues. Here the CDR3 reads CASSLSGQETQYF. Here the CDR3 DNA reads TGTGCCAGCAGTTTAAGTGGCCAAGAGACCCAGTACTTC.

The V gene is TRBV19, the J gene TRBJ2-6; 9 bases match TRBD1. J was trimmed by 1 base and V by 5 bases; bases with no gene match: 3. Germline values: CDR1 LNHDA, CDR2 SQIVND (reference sequence). The CDR3 extends over 16 amino acids. The CDR3 protein is CASSAGTGSGANVLTF. The DNA of the CDR3 is TGTGCCAGTAGTGCGGGGACAGGGTCTGGGGCCAACGTCCTGACTTTC.

The chain carries TRBV7-8 and TRBJ1-1; weak D call: TRBD1 (5 bases). V lost 4 bases, J lost 1 base, and 10 bases lay in between. The CDR3 spans 14 residues. Germline V gene sequence: CDR1 SGHVS, CDR2 FQNEAQ. CDR3 region: CASSSGPRNTEAFF. For the CDR3, the DNA is TGTGCCAGCAGCTCAGGGCCTCGGAACACTGAAGCTTTCTTT. The full variable domain, in which reference TRBV7-8 and TRBJ1-1 provide the parts outside the CDR3, is GAGVSQSPRYKVAKRGQDVALRCDPISGHVSLFWYQQALGQGPEFLTYFQNEAQLDKSGLPSDRFFAERPEGSVSTLKIQRTQQEDSAVYLCASSSGPRNTEAFFGQGTRLTVV.

This clone was seen a few times. The chain couples TRBV19 to TRBJ2-7; D is unclear. The V gene lost 6 bases and the J gene lost 0 bases, with 12 bases spanning the gap. Germline loops: CDR1 LNHDA, CDR2 SQIVND (reference sequence). The CDR3 consists of 14 residues. The CDR3 DNA reads as TGTGCCAGTAGCCGAGGAATGACCTCCTACGAGCAGTACTTC. This codes for CASSRGMTSYEQYF.

This clone occurred once. V and J are TRBV18 and TRBJ2-7, with 9 bases identical to TRBD2. CDR3 length: 15 amino acids. Germline-derived CDR1 and CDR2 are KGHSH and LQKENI. Losses at the gene ends were 3 bases for V and 3 bases for J; bases not matched to a gene: 6. This CDR3 reads CASSPGGRAGYEQYF. The CDR3 DNA reads TGTGCCAGCTCACCGGGCGGGAGGGCGGGCTACGAGCAGTACTTC.

There are a few counts of this clone. The CDR3 DNA reads as TGCGCCAGCAGCCACCCTGTAGGAGGAGGCTACACCTTC. It specifies CASSHPVGGGYTF. The chain carries TRBV4-1 and TRBJ1-2; unclear D gene. Germline CDR1 and CDR2: MGHRA and YSYEKL. Trimming took 3 bases from V and 8 from J, leaving 13 bases between them. This CDR3 region has 13 residues.

The CDR3 nucleotides are TGTGCCAGTAGTATAGGAAACGAGCAGTACTTC. Its protein is CASSIGNEQYF. V gene TRBV19 combines with J gene TRBJ2-7; unclear D gene. V lost 1 base and J lost 5, with 3 bases in between. Per the germline V gene, CDR1 is LNHDA and CDR2 is SQIVND (reference sequence). The CDR3 contains 11 residues.

This clone occurred once. This rearrangement joins TRBV28 to TRBJ2-7, with 11 bases fitting TRBD2. The V segment lost 6 bases and the J segment 3 bases; nucleotides outside the gene matches: 7. The germline CDR1 and CDR2 sequences are MDHEN and SYDVKM. The CDR3 contains 15 residues. CDR3 sequence: CASRDWGTSGYEQYF. CDR3 nucleotides: TGTGCCAGCAGGGACTGGGGGACTAGCGGCTACGAGCAGTACTTC.

The V call is TRBV28, the J call TRBJ2-7, with 8 bases identical to TRBD1. Trimming removed 7 bases from V and 7 bases from J; junction bases left unmatched: 15. CDR3 length: 15 amino acids. CDR1 MDHEN and CDR2 SYDVKM come from the germline V gene. The CDR3 DNA sequence: TGTGCCAGCATCTCCCTCGGCCAGGGGGCGCGGGAGCAGTACTTC. Amino acid sequence: CASISLGQGAREQYF. The full variable domain, its missing parts supplied by reference TRBV28 and TRBJ2-7, is DVKVTQSSRYLVKRTGEKVFLECVQDMDHENMFWYRQDPGLGLRLIYFSYDVKMKEKGDIPEGYSVSREKKERFSLILESASTNQTSMYLCASISLGQGAREQYFGPGTRLTVT.

The rearrangement joins TRBV10-3 to TRBJ1-5; TRBD1 is a possible D gene (5 bases). The CDR3 is 15 residues long. With 4 bases removed from V and 0 bases from J, the gap between germline ends came to 10 bases. The germline V gene encodes CDR1 ENHRY and CDR2 SYGVKD. CDR3 sequence: CAISVDRDSNQPQHF. The CDR3 nucleotides read TGTGCCATCAGTGTCGACAGAGATAGCAATCAGCCCCAGCATTTT.